This T cell receptor (beta chain) was retrieved from a study of shared clonotypes between healthy human individuals. Study-level findings and limits: In general, naive subsets displayed greater estimated richness than memory subsets did. When compared with the clonotypes that were shared by all four sorted-subset donors, the non-shared clonotypes turned out to have lower generation probabilities. Blood was the only sampled material, and tissue repertoires likely differ.

Libraries were prepared by immunoSEQ multiplex PCR; TCRdb keeps only in-frame clonotypes and omits some of them. Among about 1,900,000 clones listed, over 85% were seen once. V was shortened by 8 bases and J by 3 bases, with 21 bases between the two germline ends. The CDR3 runs 15 residues. Per germline, CDR1 SGHNT and CDR2 YYREEE (reference sequence). The naive CD8 subset, CD45RO-negative cells positively selected for CCR7, excluded terminally differentiated effector memory CD45RA+ cells. The donors were adults (healthy and HIV-negative) with no recent acute infections or vaccinations. This clone was seen only once. Its antigen is not identified.

The TCR was taken from a man aged 18-30 years in good health. The V and J genes are TRBV5-4 and TRBJ2-7; a possible D gene is TRBD2 (7 bases). Sequences were obtained from naive CD8+ T cells sorted from blood. The DNA of the CDR3 is TGTGCCAGTGAGCTGAGGGGGGGCCCAAGCTACGAGCAGTACTTC. Its protein is CASELRGGPSYEQYF.